This TCR beta chain was profiled in a study of CD8 T cells in Susac syndrome. A note on this clonotype: The junction differs from germline at one of its ends, possibly a read error.

This CDR3 has 13 amino acids. The V gene's germline CDR1 is SGHDT and CDR2 YYEEEE. After extraction with the RNeasy kit, roughly 0.5 to 1 ug of the RNA was reverse transcribed using random hexamers. TCRdb ran MiXCR on the immunoSEQ multiplex PCR reads and lists one entry per CDR3 protein. The sample has approximately 130,000 distinct CDR3 sequences, roughly 89% seen once. The clonotype originates from a human donor with multiple sclerosis. J is TRBJ2-6 and V is TRBV5-6; possibly TRBD1 for D (6 bases). Sequencing used CD8+ T cells from PBMCs. The CDR3 DNA reads TGTGCCAGCAGCATAGCAGGGGCCAACGTCCTGATTTTC. Residues: CASSIAGANVLIF.